The rows below give T cell receptor beta chains drawn from one sample of a study of identical twins. Each CDR3 protein is one row after TCRdb ran MiXCR on the 5' RACE reads. The data contain around 450,000 distinct CDR3 sequences, 14% of them singletons. Separately, the same data were catalogued under a study of yellow fever vaccine responses in identical twins.

Sequenced input: CD4+ T cells sorted from blood. Receptors were obtained from a woman aged 18-29 years in good health. The CDR3 runs from the conserved cysteine through the conserved F or W. Fields, in order: D gene, clone size, V gene, J gene, CDR3 protein, CDR3 DNA. D genes are given only for firm matches. Only part of the rows carry a size: once, few, many, or a class if the clone is expanded.

D: .
size: .
V: TRBV2
J: TRBJ1-1
CDR3: CASSDEGLNTEAFF
DNA: TGTGCCAGCAGTGATGAGGGGCTGAACACTGAAGCTTTCTTT

D: .
size: .
V: TRBV11-2
J: TRBJ2-2
CDR3: CASSPRVNPNTGELFF
DNA: TGTGCCAGCAGCCCTCGGGTGAATCCGAACACCGGGGAGCTGTTTTTT

D: .
size: few
V: TRBV6-1
J: TRBJ1-2
CDR3: CASSPDRPHANYGYTF
DNA: TGTGCCAGCAGTCCTGACAGACCCCATGCTAACTATGGCTACACCTTC

D: .
size: few
V: TRBV29-1
J: TRBJ2-3
CDR3: CSAGGLFTDTQYF
DNA: TGCAGCGCCGGGGGTCTTTTCACAGATACGCAGTATTTT

D: .
size: .
V: TRBV27
J: TRBJ2-2
CDR3: CASSLRRTGRGNGELFF
DNA: TGTGCCAGCAGTTTAAGGAGGACAGGGAGGGGGAACGGGGAGCTGTTTTTT

D: TRBD1
size: .
V: TRBV20-1
J: TRBJ2-3
CDR3: CSAKTWTGGDTQYF
DNA: TGCAGTGCTAAGACCTGGACAGGGGGAGATACGCAGTATTTT

D: .
size: few
V: TRBV10-2
J: TRBJ1-1
CDR3: CASSDGQNTEAFF
DNA: TGCGCCAGCAGTGACGGACAGAACACTGAAGCTTTCTTT

D: .
size: .
V: TRBV20-1
J: TRBJ2-1
CDR3: CSAGGTGSYNEQFF
DNA: TGCAGTGCTGGAGGGACTGGCTCCTACAATGAGCAGTTCTTC

D: TRBD2
size: few
V: TRBV7-2
J: TRBJ2-7
CDR3: CASSLTSGMYEQYF
DNA: TGTGCCAGCAGCCTGACTAGCGGGATGTACGAGCAGTACTTC

D: .
size: few
V: TRBV3-1
J: TRBJ2-3
CDR3: CASSPSGKNTDTQYF
DNA: TGTGCCAGCAGCCCTTCGGGAAAAAACACAGATACGCAGTATTTT

D: TRBD2
size: few
V: TRBV7-2
J: TRBJ2-1
CDR3: CASSLSGGVHNEQFF
DNA: TGTGCCAGCAGCCTTAGCGGGGGGGTGCACAATGAGCAGTTCTTC

D: TRBD1
size: .
V: TRBV9
J: TRBJ2-7
CDR3: CASSVGRQGYEQYF
DNA: TGTGCCAGCAGCGTAGGGAGACAGGGTTACGAGCAGTACTTC

D: .
size: few
V: TRBV20-1
J: TRBJ2-1
CDR3: CSAETRRGYNEQFF
DNA: TGCAGTGCCGAGACCCGGAGGGGATACAATGAGCAGTTCTTC

D: TRBD1
size: few
V: TRBV9
J: TRBJ2-1
CDR3: CASSVEGQAANEQFF
DNA: TGTGCCAGCAGCGTAGAGGGACAGGCGGCGAATGAGCAGTTCTTC

D: .
size: few
V: TRBV5-6
J: TRBJ2-7
CDR3: CASRSWSSYEQYF
DNA: TGTGCCAGCAGGAGCTGGAGCTCCTACGAGCAGTACTTC

D: TRBD2
size: few
V: TRBV5-1
J: TRBJ2-7
CDR3: CASSRIGLAGVSSYEQYF
DNA: TGCGCCAGCAGTAGGATAGGACTAGCGGGTGTAAGCTCCTACGAGCAGTACTTC

D: .
size: few
V: TRBV7-9
J: TRBJ1-1
CDR3: CASSSKAFF
DNA: TGTGCCAGCAGCTCTAAAGCTTTCTTT

D: .
size: few
V: TRBV5-1
J: TRBJ2-2
CDR3: CASSLVAGMSGELFF
DNA: TGCGCCAGCAGCTTGGTAGCAGGGATGTCCGGGGAGCTGTTTTTT

D: .
size: many
V: TRBV3-1
J: TRBJ2-2
CDR3: CASSQDRAGELFF
DNA: TGTGCCAGCAGCCAAGACAGGGCCGGGGAGCTGTTTTTT

D: TRBD2
size: once
V: TRBV7-9
J: TRBJ2-2
CDR3: CASSFSGRAPAGELFF
DNA: TGTGCCAGCAGCTTCAGCGGGAGGGCCCCGGCCGGGGAGCTGTTTTTT

D: .
size: many
V: TRBV4-1
J: TRBJ2-7
CDR3: CASSQVEAGNREQYF
DNA: TGCGCCAGCAGCCAAGTAGAGGCAGGGAACAGAGAGCAGTACTTC

D: .
size: .
V: TRBV24-1
J: TRBJ2-5
CDR3: CATSDLGMETQYF
DNA: TGTGCCACCAGTGATTTGGGAATGGAGACCCAGTACTTC

D: .
size: .
V: TRBV7-2
J: TRBJ2-5
CDR3: CASSFVQAQETQYF
DNA: TGTGCCAGCAGCTTTGTCCAGGCCCAAGAGACCCAGTACTTC

D: TRBD1
size: .
V: TRBV6-1
J: TRBJ2-1
CDR3: CASSEWRQGTGEQFF
DNA: TGTGCCAGCAGTGAGTGGAGACAGGGGACGGGTGAGCAGTTCTTC

D: .
size: .
V: TRBV5-1
J: TRBJ1-1
CDR3: CASSSTAGATEAFF
DNA: TGCGCCAGCAGCTCCACGGCGGGGGCCACTGAAGCTTTCTTT

D: .
size: .
V: TRBV4-3
J: TRBJ2-3
CDR3: CASSQDQGSQADTQYF
DNA: TGCGCCAGCAGCCAAGATCAAGGGAGTCAGGCAGATACGCAGTATTTT

D: TRBD2
size: .
V: TRBV12-3/TRBV12-4
J: TRBJ2-3
CDR3: CASSLGVRGGTADTQYF
DNA: TGTGCCAGCAGTTTAGGAGTTCGGGGGGGGACCGCAGATACGCAGTATTTT

D: .
size: few
V: TRBV2
J: TRBJ2-5
CDR3: CASSVRTVEETQYF
DNA: TGTGCCAGCAGTGTTAGGACAGTGGAAGAGACCCAGTACTTC

D: TRBD1
size: few
V: TRBV3-1
J: TRBJ2-5
CDR3: CASSQDWDRETQYF
DNA: TGTGCCAGCAGCCAAGATTGGGACAGGGAAACCCAGTACTTC

D: TRBD2
size: few
V: TRBV5-1
J: TRBJ2-1
CDR3: CASSSKLAGLYNEQFF
DNA: TGCGCCAGCAGCTCTAAACTAGCGGGGCTCTACAATGAGCAGTTCTTC

D: TRBD2
size: .
V: TRBV10-3
J: TRBJ2-3
CDR3: CAISGITGLGTDTQYF
DNA: TGTGCCATCAGCGGGATCACGGGACTAGGCACAGATACGCAGTATTTT

D: .
size: .
V: TRBV2
J: TRBJ2-3
CDR3: CASRPVTDTQYF
DNA: TGTGCCAGCAGACCAGTGACAGATACGCAGTATTTT

D: .
size: many
V: TRBV29-1
J: TRBJ1-1
CDR3: CSVEVGGFRAFF
DNA: TGCAGCGTTGAAGTGGGAGGGTTTAGAGCTTTCTTT

D: .
size: few
V: TRBV4-1
J: TRBJ1-5
CDR3: CASSQDSGVQPQHF
DNA: TGCGCCAGCAGCCAAGATTCGGGGGTCCAGCCCCAGCATTTT

D: .
size: .
V: TRBV20-1
J: TRBJ2-3
CDR3: CSATGKGSLSTDTQYF
DNA: TGCAGTGCTACAGGCAAGGGCTCCCTTAGCACAGATACGCAGTATTTT

D: .
size: few
V: TRBV12-3/TRBV12-4
J: TRBJ1-2
CDR3: CASSSGPQRGYTF
DNA: TGTGCCAGCAGTTCTGGCCCCCAGCGTGGCTACACCTTC

D: TRBD2
size: many
V: TRBV29-1
J: TRBJ2-2
CDR3: CSGSGRTNTGELFF
DNA: TGCAGCGGTAGCGGGAGGACGAACACCGGGGAGCTGTTTTTT

D: TRBD2
size: many
V: TRBV9
J: TRBJ2-1
CDR3: CASSVGLANNEQFF
DNA: TGTGCCAGCAGCGTCGGACTAGCTAACAATGAGCAGTTCTTC

D: TRBD2
size: .
V: TRBV2
J: TRBJ2-7
CDR3: CASTPLAGGPVNSYEQYF
DNA: TGTGCCAGCACGCCGCTAGCGGGAGGGCCGGTTAATTCCTACGAGCAGTACTTC

D: TRBD1
size: .
V: TRBV18
J: TRBJ1-6
CDR3: CASSPGQNDNSPLHF
DNA: TGTGCCAGCTCACCGGGACAGAATGATAATTCACCCCTCCACTTT

D: TRBD1
size: few
V: TRBV3-1
J: TRBJ1-6
CDR3: CASSQGQGGSPLHF
DNA: TGTGCCAGCAGCCAAGGACAGGGAGGTTCACCCCTCCACTTT

D: TRBD2
size: .
V: TRBV10-3
J: TRBJ2-6
CDR3: CAISGNSEALREGSSGANVLTF
DNA: TGTGCCATCAGTGGGAACTCTGAGGCGTTGAGGGAGGGGAGCTCTGGGGCCAACGTCCTGACTTTC

D: TRBD1
size: few
V: TRBV29-1
J: TRBJ2-5
CDR3: CSGETGTGGGETQYF
DNA: TGCAGCGGGGAAACCGGGACAGGGGGCGGGGAGACCCAGTACTTC

D: .
size: .
V: TRBV4-3
J: TRBJ2-6
CDR3: CASSQDGSWANVLTF
DNA: TGCGCCAGCAGCCAAGACGGGTCTTGGGCCAACGTCCTGACTTTC

D: TRBD2
size: .
V: TRBV28
J: TRBJ2-1
CDR3: CASSQTSGSGFF
DNA: TGTGCCAGCAGCCAAACTAGCGGGAGCGGATTCTTC

D: .
size: .
V: TRBV20-1
J: TRBJ1-2
CDR3: CSASYSTNYGYTF
DNA: TGCAGTGCTAGTTATAGTACTAACTATGGCTACACCTTC

D: .
size: .
V: TRBV24-1
J: TRBJ2-1
CDR3: CATSVANEQFF
DNA: TGTGCCACCAGTGTGGCCAATGAGCAGTTCTTC

D: TRBD2
size: .
V: TRBV5-1
J: TRBJ2-7
CDR3: CASSLDSGSLYEQYF
DNA: TGCGCCAGCAGCTTGGATAGCGGGAGTCTGTACGAGCAGTACTTC

D: .
size: .
V: TRBV12-3/TRBV12-4
J: TRBJ2-1
CDR3: CASSFGDLPYNEQFF
DNA: TGTGCCAGCAGTTTTGGGGACTTACCCTACAATGAGCAGTTCTTC